The 4 T cell receptor beta chains below were found in one sample sequenced in a study of T cells in Graves' hyperthyroidism and ophthalmopathy. TCR beta CDR3 regions were amplified from RNA transcripts. The HTBI primer set was used in a first-round RT-PCR of the TCR CDR3. TCRdb re-analysed the multiplex PCR reads in MiXCR, keeping a single row per CDR3 protein. The table includes 500,000 to 550,000 distinct CDR3 sequences, approximately 20% detected once. The sample taken for sequencing was blood. These receptors were obtained from a man in his forties with Graves' ophthalmopathy.

On this clonotype: A read error is possible here, since a much larger clone lies one base away. This chain links TRBV28 with TRBJ2-5, with TRBD2 matching 10 bases. The J segment lost 2 bases and the V segment lost 6 bases, leaving 12 bases of the junction unmatched. The CDR3 has 17 amino acids. Germline loops: CDR1 MDHEN, CDR2 SYDVKM. CDR3 nucleotides: TGTGCCAGCAGCTGGAACGGACTAGCGGTGGAGCAAGAGACCCAGTACTTC. Translated, it gives CASSWNGLAVEQETQYF.

The chain has TRBV5-1 and TRBJ2-5; maybe TRBD1 (6 bases). From germline, CDR1 is SGHRS and CDR2 YFSETQ. The CDR3 has 16 residues. The V end was cut by 4 bases, the J end by 4 bases, with 20 bases between. CDR3 bases: TGCGCCAGCAGCGGGGGCCGTGGCAGTGCACGAGAGACCCAGTACTTC. Its translation: CASSGGRGSARETQYF.

V and J are TRBV2 and TRBJ2-5, with a possible D match to TRBD1 (6 bases). Deletions cut 4 bases from V and 4 bases from J, with 13 bases between. From germline, CDR1 is SNHLY and CDR2 FYNNEI. The CDR3 sequence is 14 residues long. The CDR3 nucleotides read TGTGCCAGCAGTGTTGGACAGTATTTAGAGACCCAGTACTTC. Encoded protein: CASSVGQYLETQYF. Variable domain in full (rest from reference TRBV2 and TRBJ2-5): EPEVTQTPSHQVTQMGQEVILRCVPISNHLYFYWYRQILGQKVEFLVSFYNNEISEKSEIFDDQFSVERPDGSNFTLKIRSTKLEDSAMYFCASSVGQYLETQYFGPGTRLLVL.

This clonotype was found many times. V gene TRBV11-2 combines with J gene TRBJ2-7; a possible D gene is TRBD1 (6 bases). V was clipped by 2 bases and J by 0 bases, with 11 bases between them. The CDR3 loop spans 15 amino acids. The germline CDR1 and CDR2 sequences are SGHAT and FQNNGV. The CDR3 loop reads CASSLPRDNSYEQYF. CDR3 DNA sequence: TGTGCCAGCAGCTTACCCCGGGACAACTCCTACGAGCAGTACTTC.